The rows below give T cell receptor beta chains drawn from one sample of a study of OX40 agonist ivuxolimab in advanced cancers. TCRdb's table, derived via immunoSEQ multiplex PCR, lists solely in-frame clones and lacks some. Of around 37,000 clones detected, roughly four fifths appear once; the ten largest clones hold about 19%. Here the sequenced sample was CD4+ or CD8+ T cells sorted from blood, taken in a trial of the OX40 agonist ivuxolimab. Every receptor here comes from an adult with an advanced solid tumor such as melanoma, head and neck, liver or kidney cancer. Both conserved end residues are part of each CDR3. A D gene is named only where the DNA matches it firmly. Where a row states a size, it is once, few, many or the class of an expanded clone; other rows omit it.

TRBD1,TRBJ2-3,-,TRBV6-1,TGTGCCAGCAGTGTCCGACAGGGGGCGAGAATAGATACGCAGTATTTT,CASSVRQGARIDTQYF
-,TRBJ1-3,-,TRBV6-1,TGTGCCAGCAGTGAAGAAGGAAGGGCAGGTGGAAACACCATATATTTT,CASSEEGRAGGNTIYF
-,TRBJ1-4,few,TRBV7-2,TGTGCCAGCAGCGCTGGGAGTGTGGGGGAAAAACTGTTTTTT,CASSAGSVGEKLFF
TRBD2,TRBJ2-1,-,TRBV11-3,TGTGCCAGCAGCGCCTCTGGGACTAGTGGGACGGAGCAGTTCTTC,CASSASGTSGTEQFF
TRBD2,TRBJ2-1,-,TRBV7-9,TGTGCCAGCAGCTCCGGAGCGGGAGGGGGATATGAGCAGTTCTTC,CASSSGAGGGYEQFF
-,TRBJ1-6,-,TRBV19,TGTGCCAGTAGTATCGGCCGCGTTTCACCCCTCCACTTT,CASSIGRVSPLHF
-,TRBJ1-4,-,TRBV11-2,TGTGCCAGCAGTCAGGGAAGGGGAGAAAAACTGTTTTTT,CASSQGRGEKLFF
-,TRBJ2-7,few,TRBV9,TGTGCCAGCAGCTTTCGACAGGCTGATTACGAGCAGTACTTC,CASSFRQADYEQYF
-,TRBJ1-5,few,TRBV29-1,TGCAGCGCCGAGAGTTTTCCCTCCGGTCCCCAGCATTTT,CSAESFPSGPQHF
TRBD1,TRBJ2-3,-,TRBV11-1,TGTGCCAGCAGCTGGGGGACAGGGGCCAGCACAGATACGCAGTATTTT,CASSWGTGASTDTQYF